Described below is a single T cell receptor beta chain sequence and its context. TCRdb's table, derived via immunoSEQ multiplex PCR, lists solely in-frame clones and lacks some. The sample holds roughly 58,000 clones, 85% seen once. The data stem from a study of T cell responses to AZD1222 COVID-19 vaccine. The V end was cut by 3 bases, the J end by 8 bases, with 15 bases between. Germline values: CDR1 SGHTS, CDR2 YDEGEE. There are 14 residues in the CDR3. This chain links TRBV5-8 with TRBJ2-1; D is ambiguous. This sequence originates from an adult in good health. Here the sequenced sample was peripheral blood, taken on day 0 of MenACWY control vaccination. For the CDR3, the DNA is TGTGCCAGCAGCTCCCCGGGCACCCGGGATGAGCAGTTCTTC. Translation gives CASSSPGTRDEQFF. The whole variable domain, remainder taken from reference TRBV5-8 and TRBJ2-1, is EAGVTQSPTHLIKTRGQQATLRCSPISGHTSVYWYQQALGLGLQFLLWYDEGEERNRGNFPPRFSGRQFPNYSSELNVNALELEDSALYLCASSSPGTRDEQFFGPGTRLTVL.